These T cell receptor beta chains were read from a single sample in a study of T-cell reconstitution after alpha-beta-depleted transplantation in children. TCRdb processed the PCR reads anew with MiXCR; each CDR3 protein has one entry. The top ten hold about 2% of the sample, which has roughly 500,000 distinct CDR3 sequences, under 12% seen once. The sample consisted of PBMCs, taken before TCRalphabeta/CD19-depleted stem cell transplant. All receptors derive from a child aged 2 to 10 with inherited bone marrow failure, due to receive a stem cell transplant. Each CDR3 is given with its conserved first and last residue. Not every row has a clone size; where given, it reads once, few, many or a size class.

j_call v_call clone_size cdr3_aa
TRBJ1-2 TRBV5-1 many CASSLIGTDSNYGYTF
TRBJ2-7 TRBV10-2 many CASSVLGLAGNSEQYF
TRBJ2-3 TRBV2 many CASSGTSGTDTQYF
TRBJ2-1 TRBV4-1 many CASSQEAKYYNEQFF
TRBJ2-1 TRBV12-3/TRBV12-4 many CASNLGLAYNEQFF
TRBJ2-7 TRBV5-5 many CASSWGGEQYF
TRBJ2-7 TRBV20-1 many CSASGGYSYEQYF
TRBJ2-7 TRBV20-1 . CSAREGASLYEQYF
TRBJ2-2 TRBV27 many CASSFSFPLNTGELFF
TRBJ2-2 TRBV30 few CAWSPFRDQNTGELFF
TRBJ1-2 TRBV5-6 many CASSIEQYGGGYTF
TRBJ2-7 TRBV4-3 many CASSQDPWSSYEQYF
TRBJ1-5 TRBV6-6 many CASSQGLQPQHF
TRBJ1-1 TRBV5-1 many CASSLAPGQGSKAFF
TRBJ2-6 TRBV7-9 few CASSFLRGPPGANVLTF
TRBJ1-1 TRBV18 many CASSPIPTGTNTEAFF
TRBJ2-1 TRBV20-1 many CSAPRGTSGYNEQFF
TRBJ2-7 TRBV7-7 . CASSHGGGANEQYF
TRBJ1-1 TRBV20-1 . CSARMGGPNTEAFF
TRBJ2-3 TRBV7-2 many CASSRDFSTDTQYF
TRBJ2-5 TRBV4-3 many CASSQTGTSGETQYF
TRBJ2-3 TRBV30 many CAWTHGLGTDTQYF
TRBJ1-4 TRBV20-1 many CSASLEGPLGKLFF
TRBJ1-4 TRBV7-9 many CASSGPRQSLNEKLFF
TRBJ1-5 TRBV28 many CASSSQTGTGYGQPQHF
TRBJ2-1 TRBV13 . CASSSVGQGAPEQFF
TRBJ2-7 TRBV10-3 once CAISPRGPLYEQYF
TRBJ2-1 TRBV10-3 many CAIGLAGVNEQFF
TRBJ2-1 TRBV9 many CASSARTSGSYEQFF
TRBJ2-7 TRBV6-1 many CASRPRGSSYEQYF
TRBJ2-7 TRBV6-5 . CASSYRQGVGYEQYF
TRBJ2-7 TRBV5-1 many CASSSLQGYEQYF
TRBJ1-1 TRBV29-1 . CSVIPTGLMNTEAFF
TRBJ2-1 TRBV5-1 . CASSSMPDEQFF
TRBJ2-1 TRBV15 . CATSRDRGLPYNEQFF
TRBJ2-1 TRBV10-3 many CAISTGTGVYNEQFF
TRBJ1-2 TRBV19 few CASSISQVNYGYTF
TRBJ2-4 TRBV6-1 many CASSEGGGNIQYF
TRBJ1-3 TRBV11-2 . CASSPDTRSTGEYSGNTIYF
TRBJ2-2 TRBV28 many CASSPGTAGELFF
TRBJ2-5 TRBV4-2 . CASSQEGGRAGETQYF
TRBJ1-6 TRBV2 many CASNRGNSPLHF
TRBJ2-1 TRBV5-1 many CASTARDFPYNEQFF
TRBJ2-3 TRBV7-2 many CASSSRDTQYF
TRBJ1-2 TRBV5-5 few CASSLEPIGGAGHSYTF
TRBJ2-3 TRBV29-1 . CSVEGAPGLTDTQYF